This T cell receptor beta chain was documented in a study of early T cells in non-severe SARS-CoV-2 infection. CDR1 is MRHNA and CDR2 is SNTAGT in the germline V gene. Trimming cost V 3 bases and J 0 bases, with 7 bases left between them. CDR3 length: 14 residues. Points on this clonotype: Its specificity is not known.

Findings and caveats of the study: Private and CD4 specificities were missed by VDJdb matching, which favored anti-spike CD8 responses.

TCRdb used MiXCR to reprocess the 5' RACE reads, holding one entry per CDR3 protein. The sample holds approximately 81,000 distinct CDR3 sequences; 5% to 6.5% are singletons and the top ten take just under 8%. This clonotype originated in an adult who was a healthcare worker with PCR-confirmed SARS-CoV-2 infection or an uninfected control (not recorded which). The sequenced sample consisted of whole blood. The chain uses TRBV6-4 and TRBJ2-3; unclear D gene. CDR3 in amino acids: CASSEDLSTDTQYF. The CDR3, as DNA: TGTGCCAGCAGTGAGGATCTAAGCACAGATACGCAGTATTTT.